This TCR beta chain was observed in a study of cytomegalovirus exposure and HLA in healthy donors. 60 Vbeta and 13 Jbeta primers were used in PCR. Generated by immunoSEQ multiplex PCR, the TCRdb table keeps only in-frame clones and is missing some. The sample records 150,000 to 200,000 clones, 79% being singletons. V shed 5 bases, J shed 10 bases, and the junction held 10 bases outside the gene matches. Germline V gives CDR1 MNHEY, CDR2 SVGAGI. There are 14 residues in the CDR3. This clonotype was obtained from a woman in her 50s in good health and CMV-seronegative. The specimen was PBMCs. This chain uses TRBV6-5 with TRBJ1-4; the match to TRBD1 covers 7 bases. CDR3 DNA sequence: TGTGCCAGCAGTCGTACAGGGGCCGGGTTAAAACTGTTTTTT. Protein: CASSRTGAGLKLFF.